Following are 5 T cell receptor beta chains from one sample sequenced in a study of metastatic and nonmetastatic thyroid tumors. Thyroid surgery took place with no prior treatment in any patient. TCRdb re-analyzed the PCR reads using MiXCR. The sample records 22,000 or so clones, around 9.9% being singletons. The sequenced sample consisted of blood. These receptors came from a female donor with papillary thyroid cancer or a benign thyroid nodule (not recorded which). Some clones in this sample may be carry-over from other donors' samples.

This clone came up many times. V usage is TRBV27 and J usage is TRBJ1-6, with D possibly being TRBD1 (6 bases). The ends were cut back, 5 bases at V and 4 bases at J, with 18 bases in the middle. In germline, CDR1 is MNHEY, CDR2 SMNVEV (reference sequence). This CDR3 contains 17 residues. CDR3 sequence (DNA): TGTGCCAGCAGTCTTTTGTTCAGTGGACAGTATAATTCACCCCTCCACTTT. Amino acids: CASSLLFSGQYNSPLHF.

This clone is medium-sized. The chain couples TRBV6-1 to TRBJ1-6; 8 bases map to TRBD1. J gave up 10 bases and V 6 bases, and 5 bases lay outside the gene matches. The CDR3 totals 13 residues. From germline, CDR1 is MNHNS and CDR2 SASEGT. The CDR3 region is CASRTGAVSPLHF. The CDR3 coding sequence is TGTGCCAGCAGGACAGGGGCAGTCTCACCCCTCCACTTT.

This clone occurred many times. V and J are TRBV19 and TRBJ1-2; the D is unclear. The V gene lost 4 bases and the J gene lost 3 bases, with 18 bases spanning the gap. Germline CDR1 is LNHDA and CDR2 is SQIVND (reference sequence). The CDR3 sequence is 16 residues long. The chain's CDR3 is CASSTLNMAGDYGYTF. The CDR3 DNA reads TGTGCCAGTAGTACCCTTAACATGGCGGGTGACTATGGCTACACCTTC.

This clone was counted ten times or more. CDR3 protein: CASSTGTGQSPLHF. The DNA of the CDR3 is TGTGCCAGCAGCACCGGGACAGGGCAATCACCCCTCCACTTT. This chain joins TRBV7-3 and TRBJ1-6; 9 bases align to TRBD1. The V gene's germline CDR1 is SGHTA and CDR2 FQGTGA. The CDR3 runs 14 residues. The J segment lost 10 bases and the V segment lost 5 bases, leaving 6 bases of the junction unmatched.

There are many counts of this clone. The chain is built from TRBV12-3 or TRBV12-4 and TRBJ2-6; TRBD2 matches 7 bases. Unmatched junction bases numbered 9, after V lost 3 bases and J lost 4 bases. This CDR3 has 17 amino acids. CDR3 sequence (DNA): TGTGCCAGCAGTTTTTTGGGGGGAGGGAGCGGGGCCAACGTCCTGACTTTC. Encoded protein: CASSFLGGGSGANVLTF.